What follows are 27 T cell receptor beta chains derived from one specimen sequenced in a study of blood T cells in healthy people across ages. Then a second PCR, running roughly 7 to 11 cycles, was carried out with a sample-barcoded 5' primer and a J-beta primer mix. MiXCR, applied by TCRdb to the 5' RACE reads, yields one record per CDR3 protein. The sample holds about 900,000 distinct CDR3 sequences; around 46% are singletons and the top ten take about an eighth. Material: blood. The source is a man aged 25-40 years in good health.

This CDR3 reads CAISRDGNTEAFF. CDR3 bases: TGTGCCATCAGCCGAGACGGGAACACTGAAGCTTTCTTT. This chain uses TRBV10-3 with TRBJ1-1; D call uncertain. The CDR3 is 13 amino acids. CDR1 is ENHRY and CDR2 is SYGVKD in the germline V gene. V was clipped by 6 bases and J by 1 base, with 9 bases between them.

The V gene is TRBV10-3, the J gene TRBJ2-7, with D tentatively TRBD1 or TRBD2 (7 bases each). V was trimmed by 3 bases and J by 5 bases, leaving 14 bases between them. There are 14 residues in the CDR3. Germline CDR1 and CDR2: ENHRY and SYGVKD. The CDR3 protein is CAISDKTGRDEQYF. CDR3 bases: TGTGCCATCAGTGATAAGACAGGGAGGGACGAGCAGTACTTC.

The gene calls are TRBV10-3 and TRBJ1-2; the D gene is possibly TRBD1 (5 bases). CDR1 is ENHRY and CDR2 is SYGVKD in the germline V gene. V was cut by 4 bases and J by 1 base, with 10 bases left in between. The CDR3 has 14 amino acids. CDR3 sequence reads: CAISAGTDNYGYTF. CDR3 nucleotides: TGTGCCATCAGTGCCGGGACGGATAACTATGGCTACACCTTC.

The V and J genes are TRBV5-1 and TRBJ2-7, with TRBD1 identical over 9 bases. This CDR3 spans 15 amino acids. In germline, CDR1 is SGHRS, CDR2 YFSETQ. The V segment lost 4 bases and the J segment 4 bases; nucleotides outside the gene matches: 9. CDR3 in DNA: TGCGCCAGCAGCGCCGCCGGGACAGGGTTGTACGAGCAGTACTTC. It yields the protein CASSAAGTGLYEQYF.

The chain joins TRBV4-3 to TRBJ2-3; 14 nucleotides agree with TRBD2. V was clipped by 6 bases and J by 0 bases; unmatched bases: 8. Germline V gene sequence: CDR1 LGHNA, CDR2 YSLEER. CDR3 length: 18 residues. CDR3 in amino acids: CASSKTSGGVISTDTQYF. The CDR3 DNA is TGCGCCAGCAGTAAGACTAGCGGGGGGGTTATCAGCACAGATACGCAGTATTTT.

Only a few counts were recorded for this clonotype. The chain recombines TRBV2 with TRBJ2-5; a weak D match, TRBD2 (5 bases). CDR1 and CDR2 from the germline V gene are SNHLY and FYNNEI. Deletions cut 2 bases from V and 6 bases from J, with 19 bases between. This CDR3 has 16 amino acids. The CDR3 protein is CASSEQRLESPKTQYF. CDR3 nucleotides: TGTGCCAGCAGTGAACAGCGGCTAGAATCGCCCAAGACCCAGTACTTC.

J is TRBJ2-2 and V is TRBV24-1; D call uncertain. CDR1 is KGHDR and CDR2 is SFDVKD in the germline V gene. The V end was cut by 3 bases, the J end by 6 bases, with 7 bases between. This CDR3 comprises 13 residues. The CDR3 sequence is CATSDVNAGELFF. The CDR3 bases are TGTGCCACCAGTGATGTGAATGCCGGGGAGCTGTTTTTT.

This clonotype has only a few counts. For the CDR3, the DNA is TGTGCCACCAGACTAGCGGGGGCCAGGGATGAGCAGTTCTTC. Protein: CATRLAGARDEQFF. The rearrangement uses TRBV15 and TRBJ2-1; 11 nucleotides line up with TRBD2. The CDR3 contains 14 residues. J gave up 8 bases and V 6 bases, and 6 bases lay outside the gene matches. Germline V CDR1 and CDR2: LNHNV, YYDKDF (reference sequence).

This clonotype appeared a few times. This chain joins TRBV6-5 and TRBJ2-5; D possibly matches TRBD1 or TRBD2 (5 bases each). The length of the CDR3 is 14 residues. Looked up from germline, CDR1 is MNHEY and CDR2 is SVGAGI. V lost 7 bases to trimming and J lost 5 bases, with 17 bases between them. Written as DNA, the CDR3 is TGTGCCAGCAAGACAGTGAGGGACGGGGAGACCCAGTACTTC. It specifies CASKTVRDGETQYF.

This chain connects TRBV2 to TRBJ1-2; D unclear. Germline V gives CDR1 SNHLY, CDR2 FYNNEI. V lost 6 bases, J lost 5 bases, and 16 bases lay in between. This CDR3 has 14 residues. CDR3 sequence: CASRPRETSYGYTF. As DNA, the CDR3 is TGTGCCAGCAGACCCCGGGAAACTTCTTATGGCTACACCTTC.

The J gene is TRBJ2-5, the V gene TRBV2; possibly TRBD1 or TRBD2 for D (6 bases each). V was pared by 2 bases and J by 10 bases, with 14 bases between. The CDR3 runs to 13 residues. Germline CDR1 and CDR2: SNHLY and FYNNEI. The CDR3 sequence is CASSETPEGGQYF. The CDR3 region has the DNA TGTGCCAGCAGTGAAACTCCGGAGGGGGGCCAGTACTTC.

The chain carries TRBV20-1 and TRBJ2-4; weak D call: TRBD2 (6 bases). The CDR3 length is 15 residues. Trimming took 5 bases from V and 0 from J, leaving 14 bases between them. CDR1 is DFQATT and CDR2 is SNEGSKA in the germline V gene (reference sequence). The CDR3 loop is CSAPGRGKAKNIQYF. CDR3 DNA: TGCAGTGCTCCAGGGCGGGGTAAAGCCAAAAACATTCAGTACTTC.

The chain has TRBV15 and TRBJ2-1; TRBD2 aligns across 7 bases. The CDR3 is 15 amino acids. With V trimmed by 0 bases and J by 5 bases, 4 bases remained unmatched. The germline CDR1 and CDR2 sequences are LNHNV and YYDKDF (reference sequence). The CDR3 region is CATSRDSRGDNEQFF. The CDR3 DNA follows: TGTGCCACCAGCAGAGATTCCCGGGGGGACAATGAGCAGTTCTTC.

This clonotype was counted between two and nine times. This rearrangement joins TRBV4-2 to TRBJ2-3, with 7 bases that match TRBD2. Germline V gives CDR1 LGHNA, CDR2 YNFKEQ. Unmatched junction bases numbered 6, after V lost 0 bases and J lost 6 bases. The CDR3 runs to 15 residues. CDR3: CASSQDVTSMDTQYF. For the CDR3, the DNA is TGTGCCAGCAGCCAAGATGTGACTAGCATGGATACGCAGTATTTT.

This clonotype was observed a single time. The chain recombines TRBV2 with TRBJ2-7; tentative D call: TRBD2 (6 bases). The end of the DNA fits TRBJ2-5 better, so the J call may be wrong. The V gene's germline CDR1 is SNHLY and CDR2 FYNNEI. The CDR3 contains 16 residues. The chain's CDR3 is CASSEGLARRGETQYF. In DNA form, the CDR3 reads TGTGCCAGCAGTGAAGGTCTAGCTAGACGGGGGGAGACCCAGTACTTC.

This chain connects TRBV29-1 to TRBJ2-3, with 12 bases fitting TRBD1. The CDR3 extends over 17 amino acids. The V and J ends lost 6 bases and 5 bases, in that order; junction bases with no gene match: 15. Looked up from germline, CDR1 is SQVTM and CDR2 is ANQGSEA. CDR3 in DNA: TGCAGCGTATTACCCGGGACAGGGGGCGTACAAGGAGATACGCAGTATTTT. Its protein is CSVLPGTGGVQGDTQYF.

Only a few counts were recorded for this clonotype. With a much larger clone just one base away, this may be a read error. V and J are TRBV3-1 and TRBJ1-2; possibly TRBD1 for D (6 bases). Trimming stripped 1 base from V and 7 bases from J, with 16 bases between. CDR1 and CDR2 from the germline V gene are LGHDT and YNNKEL (reference sequence). The CDR3 covers 15 residues. The chain's CDR3 is CASSQGGRGQVGYTF. For the CDR3, the DNA is TGTGCCAGCAGCCAAGGGGGGCGGGGGCAGGTTGGCTACACCTTC.

V and J are TRBV30 and TRBJ1-4; 8 bases agree with TRBD1. With 2 bases clipped from V and 5 bases from J, the junction kept 4 bases outside the gene matches. The CDR3 runs to 14 residues. Germline values: CDR1 GTSNPN, CDR2 SVGIG (reference sequence). The CDR3 DNA is TGTGCCTGGAGTCGGACAGGGCAAAATGAAAAACTGTTTTTT. It yields the protein CAWSRTGQNEKLFF.

The J gene is TRBJ1-1, the V gene TRBV9; weak D call: TRBD1 (5 bases). The CDR3 has 14 residues. Trimming cost V 2 bases and J 0 bases, with 8 bases left between them. Germline V lookup: CDR1 SGDLS, CDR2 YYNGEE. The CDR3: CASSVTGMNTEAFF. CDR3 nucleotide sequence: TGTGCCAGCAGCGTCACAGGCATGAACACTGAAGCTTTCTTT. The complete variable domain, with remaining parts taken from reference TRBV9 and TRBJ1-1, reads DSGVTQTPKHLITATGQRVTLRCSPRSGDLSVYWYQQSLDQGLQFLIQYYNGEERAKGNILERFSAQQFPDLHSELNLSSLELGDSALYFCASSVTGMNTEAFFGQGTRLTVV.

CDR3 coding DNA: TGTGCCAGCAGTGCCCGGACAGGGGTTAATGAGCAGTTCTTC. The encoded protein is CASSARTGVNEQFF. The chain joins TRBV6-1 to TRBJ2-1; the match to TRBD1 covers 9 bases. With 4 bases clipped from V and 7 bases from J, the junction kept 5 bases outside the gene matches. CDR3 length: 14 amino acids. The germline V gene encodes CDR1 MNHNS and CDR2 SASEGT.

The rearrangement joins TRBV24-1 to TRBJ2-7; 10 nucleotides align to TRBD1. The junction had 9 bases not matched to a gene; V was cut back by 2 bases and J by 3 bases. The CDR3 totals 17 residues. In germline, CDR1 is KGHDR, CDR2 SFDVKD. The CDR3, as DNA: TGTGCCACCAGTGATTCCACGGGACAGGGGTCTTACTACGAGCAGTACTTC. Residues: CATSDSTGQGSYYEQYF.

This clonotype appeared once. A read error may account for a junction end that differs from germline. The chain couples TRBV7-9 to TRBJ2-7; D remains unclear. The CDR3 loop spans 11 amino acids. Germline lookup yields CDR1 SEHNR and CDR2 FQNEAQ (reference sequence). Here the CDR3 reads CASETNDHEYF. The CDR3 coding sequence is TGCGCCAGCGAAACGAACGACCACGAGTACTTC.

The V gene is TRBV4-2, the J gene TRBJ2-3, with 11 bases fitting TRBD2. The germline gives CDR1 LGHNA, CDR2 YNFKEQ. V gave up 4 bases and J gave up 5 bases; unmatched junction bases: 5. This CDR3 contains 15 residues. In DNA, the CDR3 is TGTGCCAGCAGCCGAGCACTAGCGGGGGTAGATACGCAGTATTTT. It codes for CASSRALAGVDTQYF.

The chain recombines TRBV20-1 with TRBJ2-5; unclear D gene. V dropped 4 bases and J dropped 3 bases, with 15 bases sitting between them. Germline CDR1 is DFQATT and CDR2 is SNEGSKA (reference sequence). This CDR3 region has 14 residues. The CDR3 sequence is CSAMTPLTKETQYF. For the CDR3, the DNA is TGCAGTGCTATGACTCCACTTACCAAAGAGACCCAGTACTTC.

V and J are TRBV12-3 or TRBV12-4 and TRBJ2-3, with TRBD1 as a possible D gene (6 bases). Trimming took off 11 bases at V and 1 base at J, with 16 bases between the two ends. The CDR3 totals 14 residues. For the CDR3, the DNA is TGTGCCGTCTCAGGGGTAGGGGGCACAGATACGCAGTATTTT. Its translation: CAVSGVGGTDTQYF.

In DNA form, the CDR3 reads TGTGCCAGCAGTCGCCTCGACAGAGAGAACACTGAAGCTTTCTTT. The encoded protein is CASSRLDRENTEAFF. The chain uses TRBV12-3 or TRBV12-4 and TRBJ1-1; possibly TRBD1 for D (5 bases). The CDR3 sequence is 15 residues long. Trimming took 5 bases from V and 1 from J, leaving 14 bases between them.

The rearrangement joins TRBV20-1 to TRBJ2-3; 9 bases line up with TRBD1. The CDR3 length is 15 residues. CDR1 DFQATT and CDR2 SNEGSKA come from the germline V gene (reference sequence). CDR3 sequence (DNA): TGCAGCACTACTCCGGGACAGGGTGGCACAGATACGCAGTATTTT. Residues: CSTTPGQGGTDTQYF.